Included here is one T cell receptor beta chain sequence, with context. The germline V and J ends were trimmed by 3 bases and 8 bases, with 7 bases remaining between them. Germline CDR1 and CDR2: WSHSY and SAAADI. The CDR3 has 12 residues. Profiling relied on immunoSEQ multiplex PCR, and the TCRdb table lists in-frame clones only, not all of them. Altogether about 140,000 clones are present, 75% to 95% being singletons, with the ten largest covering 3.2%. This entry is derived from a study of control samples from healthy donors and cancer patients. The sample consisted of blood. This clonotype was obtained from a man in his thirties or forties in good health. This chain connects TRBV10-2 to TRBJ1-4; D call uncertain. CDR3 residues: CASSDVGEKLFF. The CDR3 DNA is TGCGCCAGCAGTGACGTCGGCGAAAAACTGTTTTTT.